These 14 T cell receptor beta chains came from one sample sequenced in a study of control samples from healthy donors and cancer patients. Sequencing was performed with immunoSEQ multiplex PCR; in TCRdb, only in-frame clones are kept and a portion is missing. The table has around 63,000 clones, approximately 87% seen once. Sequencing input: PBMCs. These receptors all come from a woman in her fifties or sixties with head and neck cancer.

The chain links TRBV30 to TRBJ2-3; unclear D gene. This CDR3 is 11 amino acids long. V was cut by 3 bases and J by 10 bases, with 11 bases left in between. Per the germline V gene, CDR1 is GTSNPN and CDR2 is SVGIG (reference sequence). CDR3 residues: CAWSVAQPQYF. CDR3 coding DNA: TGTGCCTGGAGCGTGGCTCAGCCGCAGTATTTT.

The V call is TRBV27, the J call TRBJ2-5; 7 bases line up with TRBD2. This CDR3 comprises 14 residues. Looked up from germline, CDR1 is MNHEY and CDR2 is SMNVEV (reference sequence). Losses at the gene ends were 6 bases for V and 3 bases for J; bases not matched to a gene: 7. In DNA form, the CDR3 reads TGTGCCAGCAGACGAGCGGGGAATAAAGAGACCCAGTACTTC. This encodes CASRRAGNKETQYF.

The chain links TRBV11-2 to TRBJ2-5, with D perhaps TRBD1 (6 bases). V was shortened by 5 bases and J by 2 bases, with 12 bases between the two germline ends. The CDR3 is 14 amino acids. Germline loops: CDR1 SGHAT, CDR2 FQNNGV. DNA for the CDR3: TGTGCCAGCAGCAAAATGACAGGACAAGAGACCCAGTACTTC. It codes for CASSKMTGQETQYF. Full variable domain (remainder filled in from reference TRBV11-2 and TRBJ2-5): EAGVAQSPRYKIIEKRQSVAFWCNPISGHATLYWYQQILGQGPKLLIQFQNNGVVDDSQLPKDRFSAERLKGVDSTLKIQPAKLEDSAVYLCASSKMTGQETQYFGPGTRLLVL.

The chain employs TRBV3-1 (or the pseudogene TRBV3-2) and TRBJ2-1, with D perhaps TRBD1 or TRBD2 (5 bases each). Germline V gives CDR1 LGHDT, CDR2 YNNKEL (reference sequence). The CDR3 has 15 residues. The V and J ends lost 6 bases and 0 bases respectively, with 12 bases between them. Written as DNA, the CDR3 is TGTGCCAGCAGTTGGGGACGTAGCTCCTACAATGAGCAGTTCTTC. Translating it yields CASSWGRSSYNEQFF.

The V and J genes are TRBV2 and TRBJ2-3; 11 nucleotides match TRBD2. Germline V lookup: CDR1 SNHLY, CDR2 FYNNEI. The CDR3 consists of 18 residues. V shed 7 bases, J shed 2 bases, and the junction held 14 bases outside the gene matches. The DNA of the CDR3 is TGTGCCAGCACCGGGGTGGCTAGCGGGGGGCCAGACACAGATACGCAGTATTTT. Protein: CASTGVASGGPDTDTQYF. The full variable domain, with the rest looked up from reference TRBV2 and TRBJ2-3, is EPEVTQTPSHQVTQMGQEVILRCVPISNHLYFYWYRQILGQKVEFLVSFYNNEISEKSEIFDDQFSVERPDGSNFTLKIRSTKLEDSAMYFCASTGVASGGPDTDTQYFGPGTRLTVL.

J is TRBJ2-1 and V is TRBV18; perhaps TRBD2 as D (5 bases). CDR3 size: 15 residues. Germline V lookup: CDR1 KGHSH, CDR2 LQKENI. Trimming took off 3 bases at V and 9 bases at J, with 18 bases between the two ends. The chain's CDR3 is CASSPQGILGGEQFF. CDR3 sequence (DNA): TGTGCCAGCTCACCCCAAGGAATCCTAGGAGGTGAGCAGTTCTTC.

This chain connects TRBV6-5 to TRBJ1-2, with 8 bases matching TRBD1. In germline, CDR1 is MNHEY, CDR2 SVGAGI. The V and J ends lost 5 bases and 2 bases, in that order; junction bases with no gene match: 4. This CDR3 contains 14 residues. The CDR3 DNA reads TGTGCCAGCAGTCCCGGACAGGGAAACTATGGCTACACCTTC. This codes for CASSPGQGNYGYTF.

This clone was detected only a few times. The V gene is TRBV11-2, the J gene TRBJ2-3; no firm D call. This CDR3 spans 14 amino acids. Trimming removed 3 bases at V and 2 bases at J, with 9 bases between. The germline gives CDR1 SGHAT, CDR2 FQNNGV. CDR3 nucleotides: TGTGCCAGCAGCTTGCGCCTTCCCACAGATACGCAGTATTTT. This gives the protein CASSLRLPTDTQYF.

The chain employs TRBV5-1 and TRBJ2-5; 11 bases line up with TRBD2. V gave up 0 bases and J gave up 2 bases; unmatched junction bases: 9. This CDR3 spans 18 amino acids. In germline, CDR1 is SGHRS, CDR2 YFSETQ. Here the CDR3 DNA reads TGCGCCAGCAGCTTGGGTACAACATCTAGCGGGGGGCAAGAGACCCAGTACTTC. This sequence encodes CASSLGTTSSGGQETQYF.

The chain employs TRBV9 and TRBJ2-6; no firm D call. Germline V lookup: CDR1 SGDLS, CDR2 YYNGEE. CDR3 length: 16 amino acids. The V and J ends lost 3 bases and 0 bases respectively, with 10 bases between them. CDR3 in DNA: TGTGCCAGCAGCGAAGACATACTCTCTGGGGCCAACGTCCTGACTTTC. Translated, it gives CASSEDILSGANVLTF.

The CDR3 DNA reads TGTGCCAGCAGCTTACGGACAGGGGGCACAGATACGCAGTATTTT. The encoded protein is CASSLRTGGTDTQYF. This chain joins TRBV7-3 and TRBJ2-3; TRBD1 aligns across 9 bases. Per the germline V gene, CDR1 is SGHTA and CDR2 is FQGTGA. The V segment lost 2 bases and the J segment 1 base; nucleotides outside the gene matches: 1. This CDR3 spans 15 amino acids.

The chain uses TRBV7-2 and TRBJ2-3, with D perhaps TRBD2 (6 bases). This CDR3 has 16 residues. The V gene lost 4 bases and the J gene lost 0 bases, with 14 bases spanning the gap. In germline, CDR1 is SGHTA, CDR2 FQGNSA. CDR3 residues: CASSWRTTPSTDTQYF. The CDR3 DNA is TGTGCCAGCAGCTGGCGGACTACCCCCAGCACAGATACGCAGTATTTT. The full variable domain, with the rest looked up from reference TRBV7-2 and TRBJ2-3, is GAGVSQSPSNKVTEKGKDVELRCDPISGHTALYWYRQSLGQGLEFLIYFQGNSAPDKSGLPSDRFSAERTGGSVSTLTIQRTQQEDSAVYLCASSWRTTPSTDTQYFGPGTRLTVL.

This clone was counted once. V gene TRBV30 combines with J gene TRBJ1-2; the D gene is possibly TRBD1 (5 bases). CDR1 is GTSNPN, CDR2 SVGIG, per germline (reference sequence). This CDR3 is built from 12 residues. Between the trimmed V and J ends, which lost 1 base and 8 bases, there was a span of 11 bases. CDR3 sequence reads: CAWSGGDRGYTF. The CDR3 DNA sequence: TGTGCCTGGAGTGGAGGGGATCGAGGCTACACCTTC.

V is TRBV5-1 and J is TRBJ2-1; D may match TRBD1 or TRBD2 (6 bases each). This CDR3 region has 15 residues. V lost 2 bases and J 2 bases, leaving 11 bases between the germline ends. Per the germline V gene, CDR1 is SGHRS and CDR2 is YFSETQ. The CDR3 nucleotides are TGCGCCAGCAGCTTTATGAGGGGGGCCTACAATGAGCAGTTCTTC. This encodes CASSFMRGAYNEQFF. The complete variable domain, with remaining parts taken from reference TRBV5-1 and TRBJ2-1, reads KAGVTQTPRYLIKTRGQQVTLSCSPISGHRSVSWYQQTPGQGLQFLFEYFSETQRNKGNFPGRFSGRQFSNSRSEMNVSTLELGDSALYLCASSFMRGAYNEQFFGPGTRLTVL.